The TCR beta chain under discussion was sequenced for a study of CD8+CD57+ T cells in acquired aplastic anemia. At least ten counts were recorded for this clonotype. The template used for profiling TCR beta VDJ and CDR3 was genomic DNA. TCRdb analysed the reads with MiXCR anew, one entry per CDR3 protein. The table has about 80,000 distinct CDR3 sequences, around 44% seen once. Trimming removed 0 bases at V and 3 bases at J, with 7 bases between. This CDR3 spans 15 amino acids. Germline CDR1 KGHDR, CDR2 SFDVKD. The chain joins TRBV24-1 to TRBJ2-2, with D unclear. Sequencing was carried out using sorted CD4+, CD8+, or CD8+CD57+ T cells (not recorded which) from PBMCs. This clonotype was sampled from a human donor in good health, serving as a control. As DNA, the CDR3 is TGTGCCACCAGTGATTTGACTTGGGACACCGGGGAGCTGTTTTTT. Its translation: CATSDLTWDTGELFF.